This T cell receptor beta chain came from a study of blood T cell repertoires in COVID-19. Across the whole study: Material from acute and convalescent COVID-19 was sourced from the United States, Italy and Spain. PBMCs, B-cell-depleted T cells, or T cells were the source of the cDNA or gDNA that made up the material.

As processed by the authors: From reference gene primer amplification, estimates of nucleated cell counts were derived. The repertoire was sequenced with immunoSEQ multiplex PCR; TCRdb's copy has only in-frame clones and lacks some. V, J and clone size are taken as reported in that table, and D and trimming were inferred from the DNA itself. Among about 120,000 clones listed, roughly 85% were seen once. This clone has a single count. The V segment lost 5 bases and the J segment 4 bases; nucleotides outside the gene matches: 10. Germline V CDR1 and CDR2: SEHNR, FQNEAQ (reference sequence). The CDR3 length is 16 residues.

The source material was peripheral blood. The clonotype originates from a human donor in a cohort sampled during active COVID-19. This chain connects TRBV7-9 to TRBJ2-1; 8 positions agree with TRBD1. For the CDR3, the DNA is TGTGCCAGCAGCCAGGCCCGGGACAGGATATACAATGAGCAGTTCTTC. Amino acid sequence: CASSQARDRIYNEQFF.